A selection of T cell receptor beta chains follows, all from one sample in a study of PD-1 blockade in classical Hodgkin lymphoma. Using immunoSEQ multiplex PCR, the repertoire was profiled, and TCRdb retains in-frame clones only, with some absent. The sample shows about 93,000 clones, roughly 81% of them seen only once. Source: peripheral blood mononuclear cells (PBMCs), taken before the second cycle of nivolumab. The origin of the receptors is a human donor with classical Hodgkin lymphoma. CDR3s include the opening cysteine and the closing phenylalanine or tryptophan. Fields, in order: J gene, clone size, D gene, V gene, CDR3 DNA, CDR3 protein. The D gene is left open where the match is weak. The size entry is marked missing in some rows and otherwise reads once, few, many or a size class.

>TRBJ2-7|-|-|TRBV18
TGTGCCAGCTCAGTACGAGAATTGAGAAACGAGCAGTACTTC
CASSVRELRNEQYF
>TRBJ2-1|few|-|TRBV7-2
TGTGCCAGCAGCTTCAATGAGCAGTTCTTC
CASSFNEQFF
>TRBJ2-7|-|TRBD2|TRBV28
TGTGCCAGCAGTTTAAACCCCCCCCACTTAACTAGCGGAACTAACTACGAGCAGTACTTC
CASSLNPPHLTSGTNYEQYF
>TRBJ1-1|-|-|TRBV5-1
TGCGCCAGCAGCTTGGATGGTGATGAAGCTTTCTTT
CASSLDGDEAFF
>TRBJ1-2|-|-|TRBV19
TGTGCCAGTATTAAAAGAAACAGGGCTTATGGCTACACCTTC
CASIKRNRAYGYTF
>TRBJ2-5|-|TRBD1|TRBV7-9
TGTGCCAGCAGCCTACAGGGGGGCCAAGAGACCCAGTACTTC
CASSLQGGQETQYF
>TRBJ2-7|-|TRBD2|TRBV7-9
TGTGCCAGCAGCCGGGGAGGGAGCGAGCAGTACTTC
CASSRGGSEQYF
>TRBJ1-2|-|-|TRBV6-5
TGTGCCAGCAGTTTAGACACCGTTTTCCACTATGGCTACACCTTC
CASSLDTVFHYGYTF
>TRBJ1-1|-|-|TRBV5-1
TGCGCCAGCAGCTTGGGTGGGATCACTGAAGCTTTCTTT
CASSLGGITEAFF
>TRBJ2-3|-|TRBD1|TRBV5-1
TGCGCCAGCAGCCTCGGGACAGTCACAGATACGCAGTATTTT
CASSLGTVTDTQYF
>TRBJ2-2|-|TRBD2|TRBV30
TGTGCCTGGTCCCTGGGGGGGTCCCTAAATGCCGGGGAGCTGTTTTTT
CAWSLGGSLNAGELFF
>TRBJ2-5|-|-|TRBV2
TGTGCCAGCGGCGCGGCCACTAACTACCAAGAGACCCAGTACTTC
CASGAATNYQETQYF
>TRBJ1-1|once|-|TRBV27
TGTGCCAGCAGTTTACCAAAAGCTCGGGGTCTGATGAACACTGAAGCTTTCTTT
CASSLPKARGLMNTEAFF
>TRBJ2-5|-|TRBD2|TRBV11-2
TGTGCCAGCAGCTTAGGACGAATGGGGCTAGCGGGACTAGAGACCCAGTACTTC
CASSLGRMGLAGLETQYF
>TRBJ1-3|once|-|TRBV4-3
TGCGCCAGCAGCCAAAACCCGTGGGGGAACTCTGGAAACACCATATATTTT
CASSQNPWGNSGNTIYF
>TRBJ2-4|once|TRBD1|TRBV9
TGTGCCAGCAGCCCAACGACAGGGTTGGGCATTCAGTACTTC
CASSPTTGLGIQYF
>TRBJ2-1|-|-|TRBV18
TGTGCCAGCTCACCTTCCTGGAGCACCGGGAATGAGCAGTTCTTC
CASSPSWSTGNEQFF
>TRBJ2-5|-|-|TRBV11-2
TGTGCCAGCAGCCCTCGGGTAGCTGGGACCCAGTACTTC
CASSPRVAGTQYF
>TRBJ1-2|-|TRBD1|TRBV6-1
TGTGCCAGCAGTGAGGCGAGGGACAGTACTAACTATGGCTACACCTTC
CASSEARDSTNYGYTF
>TRBJ1-5|-|-|TRBV11-2
TGTGCCAGCAGCCGGGACGGTAGCAATCAGCCCCAGCATTTT
CASSRDGSNQPQHF
>TRBJ2-1|many|-|TRBV5-1
TGCGCCAGCAGCATCGACACGAGGGGCTCCTACAATGAGCAGTTCTTC
CASSIDTRGSYNEQFF
>TRBJ2-2|-|-|TRBV14
TGTGCCAGCAGCCAGGCGGTGGGCGGGGAGCTGTTTTTT
CASSQAVGGELFF